This T cell receptor beta chain was captured in a study of T cell responses to AZD1222 COVID-19 vaccine. Germline CDR1 is MNHEY and CDR2 is SVGAGI. V dropped 5 bases and J dropped 5 bases, with 6 bases sitting between them. The CDR3 loop spans 11 amino acids. Only in-frame clones appear in the TCRdb table, and some are missing; sequencing was by immunoSEQ multiplex PCR. The table has about 56,000 clones, 70% to 90% seen once. Sample: peripheral blood, taken on day 0 of AZD1222 vaccination. This receptor was taken from an adult in good health. V is TRBV6-5 and J is TRBJ1-1, with D tentatively TRBD1 (6 bases). This chain's CDR3 is CASSQGTEAFF. The DNA of the CDR3 is TGTGCCAGCAGTCAGGGGACTGAAGCTTTCTTT.